Listed below are T cell receptor beta chains from one sample, sequenced in a study of blood T cell repertoires in COVID-19. Sequencing was performed with immunoSEQ multiplex PCR; in TCRdb, only in-frame clones are kept and a portion is missing. The data show just over 300,000 clones, roughly 86% seen once. Sample: peripheral blood. The receptors were sampled from a woman in her twenties or thirties with COVID-19, enrolled during active disease. Both conserved end residues are part of each CDR3. A D gene is named only where the DNA matches it firmly. Size is omitted from some rows. Given values are once, few, many or a class for expanded clones.

once	.	TRBV28	TRBJ1-1	12	CASSPRVVKLSF	.
.	.	TRBV2	TRBJ2-7	13	CASSNLRSYEQYF	TGTGCCAGCAGTAACTTACGCTCCTACGAGCAGTACTTC
.	TRBD2	TRBV19	TRBJ2-1	15	CASSISGGKYNEQFF	TGTGCCAGTAGTATCAGCGGGGGCAAATACAATGAGCAGTTCTTC
.	.	TRBV9	TRBJ1-3	14	CASSVGTSGNTIYF	TGTGCCAGCAGCGTAGGGACAAGTGGAAACACCATATATTTT
.	TRBD1	TRBV7-8	TRBJ1-4	20	CASSRNFRGLKSGTNEKLFF	TGTGCCAGCAGTCGAAATTTCAGGGGGCTAAAGTCGGGAACTAATGAAAAACTGTTTTTT
.	TRBD1	TRBV10-1	TRBJ1-3	19	CASSEPGQGSGGSGNTIYF	TGCGCCAGCAGTGAGCCGGGACAGGGTTCTGGGGGCTCTGGAAACACCATATATTTT
.	TRBD1	TRBV6-5	TRBJ1-2	15	CASSRTGTGGRGYTF	TGTGCCAGCAGTCGAACCGGGACAGGGGGTCGTGGCTACACCTTC
.	TRBD1	TRBV19	TRBJ1-2	14	CASSPGQTNYGYTF	TGTGCCAGTAGCCCGGGACAGACTAACTATGGCTACACCTTC
.	.	TRBV11-2	TRBJ1-2	14	CASSLSNSNYGYTF	TGTGCCAGCAGCTTAAGTAACTCAAACTATGGCTACACCTTC
.	TRBD1	TRBV3-1/TRBV3-2	TRBJ1-1	13	CASQGARNTEAFF	TGTGCCAGCCAGGGGGCTAGGAACACTGAAGCTTTCTTT
once	.	TRBV5-1	TRBJ2-2	14	CASSVRADTGELFF	TGCGCCAGCAGCGTCAGGGCGGACACCGGGGAGCTGTTTTTT
.	.	TRBV11-3	TRBJ2-7	14	CASSLGFQFYEQYF	TGTGCCAGCAGCTTAGGCTTCCAGTTCTACGAGCAGTACTTC
few	.	TRBV4-1	TRBJ1-1	13	CASSPQGNTEAFF	TGCGCCAGCAGCCCGCAGGGGAACACTGAAGCTTTCTTT
.	TRBD1	TRBV2	TRBJ1-5	18	CASSLRRAGGISNQPQHF	TGTGCCAGCAGTCTGAGGAGGGCAGGGGGCATTAGCAATCAGCCCCAGCATTTT
few	TRBD2	TRBV6-4	TRBJ2-3	17	CASSDGTSGGGTDTQYF	TGTGCCAGCAGTGACGGAACTAGCGGGGGTGGCACAGATACGCAGTATTTT
.	.	TRBV7-8	TRBJ1-2	17	CASSLLLQGTLFYGYTF	TGTGCCAGCAGCTTACTCTTACAGGGAACCCTCTTCTATGGCTACACCTTC
.	TRBD1	TRBV5-1	TRBJ2-2	17	CASSIPGQVIGTGELFF	TGCGCCAGCAGCATACCGGGACAGGTTATTGGCACCGGGGAGCTGTTTTTT
.	.	TRBV4-1	TRBJ1-1	14	CASSLSLPNTEAFF	TGCGCCAGCAGCCTATCCCTCCCGAACACTGAAGCTTTCTTT
.	.	TRBV3-1/TRBV3-2	TRBJ1-2	13	CASTDGAVHGYTF	TGTGCCAGCACAGATGGGGCAGTACATGGCTACACCTTC
.	.	TRBV27	TRBJ2-5	16	CASSLSPTWGSETQYF	TGTGCCAGCAGTTTATCCCCTACCTGGGGCTCGGAGACCCAGTACTTC
.	.	TRBV7-2	TRBJ1-6	13	CASHQIRNSPLHF	TGTGCCAGCCATCAAATCCGGAATTCACCCCTCCACTTT
.	TRBD2	TRBV7-2	TRBJ2-3	13	CASSRSGGDTQYF	TGTGCCAGCAGCCGAAGCGGGGGAGATACGCAGTATTTT
.	.	TRBV5-8	TRBJ1-2	10	CASSPGGYTF	TGTGCCAGCAGCCCCGGGGGCTACACCTTC
.	.	TRBV24-1	TRBJ2-3	15	CATGKRGQKETTQYF	TGTGCCACCGGGAAAAGGGGCCAGAAAGAAACTACGCAGTATTTT
.	.	TRBV7-9	TRBJ2-3	15	CASSPPFRAGDTQYF	TGTGCCAGCAGCCCCCCTTTTAGGGCGGGAGATACGCAGTATTTT
.	TRBD2	TRBV4-2	TRBJ2-1	16	CASSQATGGLNNEQFF	TGTGCCAGCAGCCAAGCTACGGGGGGGCTTAACAATGAGCAGTTCTTC
.	.	TRBV18	TRBJ1-1	14	CASSPSWRTLEAFF	TGTGCCAGCTCACCCAGTTGGAGAACACTTGAAGCTTTCTTT
.	TRBD1	TRBV19	TRBJ1-5	14	CASKGKGANQPQHF	TGTGCCAGTAAAGGGAAGGGGGCGAATCAGCCCCAGCATTTT
.	.	TRBV11-2	TRBJ2-1	15	CASNRQLSLYNEQFF	TGTGCCAGCAACAGACAGCTTTCACTCTACAATGAGCAGTTCTTC
.	TRBD1	TRBV19	TRBJ1-4	15	CASSETGVANEKLFF	TGTGCCAGTAGCGAAACAGGGGTAGCTAATGAAAAACTGTTTTTT
.	.	TRBV6-1	TRBJ2-7	16	CASSEARGPEPYEQYF	TGTGCCAGCAGTGAAGCGCGGGGCCCGGAACCCTACGAGCAGTACTTC
.	.	TRBV5-5	TRBJ1-1	14	CASSFDRRNTEAFF	TGTGCCAGCAGCTTTGACAGGCGCAACACTGAAGCTTTCTTT
.	.	TRBV11-2	TRBJ1-5	14	CASRPTGMGQPQHF	TGTGCCAGCAGACCTACAGGGATGGGGCAGCCCCAGCATTTT
.	.	TRBV19	TRBJ1-5	17	CASSMDGGRVGNQPQHF	TGTGCCAGTAGTATGGACGGGGGGAGGGTTGGGAATCAGCCCCAGCATTTT
once	.	TRBV7-8	TRBJ1-4	17	CASSLGDAGTTNEKLFF	TGTGCCAGCAGCTTAGGCGACGCGGGGACAACTAATGAAAAACTGTTTTTT
.	.	TRBV7-3	TRBJ2-3	15	CASRSGGASTDTQYF	TGTGCCAGCAGGTCGGGTGGCGCTAGCACAGATACGCAGTATTTT
.	TRBD1	TRBV6-5	TRBJ1-2	14	CASSRDREFYGYTF	TGTGCCAGCAGTCGGGACAGGGAATTCTATGGCTACACCTTC
.	.	TRBV5-6	TRBJ1-1	13	CASSFRMNTEAFF	TGTGCCAGCAGCTTCAGGATGAACACTGAAGCTTTCTTT
.	.	TRBV21-1	TRBJ2-4	12	CASSNPENIQYF	TGTGCCAGCAGCAATCCAGAAAACATTCAGTACTTC
.	TRBD1	TRBV24-1	TRBJ2-3	16	CATSDEGQGWADTQYF	TGTGCCACCAGTGATGAAGGACAGGGCTGGGCAGATACGCAGTATTTT
.	.	TRBV9	TRBJ1-4	15	CASSPRRDANEKLFF	TGTGCCAGCAGCCCCCGCCGAGATGCTAATGAAAAACTGTTTTTT
.	.	TRBV5-1	TRBJ2-2	13	CVSSFGDTGELFF	TGCGTCAGCAGCTTCGGGGATACCGGGGAGCTGTTTTTT
.	TRBD1	TRBV18	TRBJ1-1	12	CASRGQDTEAFF	TGTGCCAGCCGAGGACAGGACACTGAAGCTTTCTTT
.	TRBD1	TRBV6-5	TRBJ1-6	15	CASSYSKTGSSPLHF	TGTGCCAGCAGTTACTCGAAGACAGGGAGCTCACCCCTCCACTTT
.	TRBD1	TRBV28	TRBJ2-4	16	CASSFYGTGEQNIQYF	TGTGCCAGCAGTTTTTACGGGACAGGAGAGCAAAACATTCAGTACTTC
.	TRBD2	TRBV5-1	TRBJ2-5	14	CASSLAVGGNPKNF	TGCGCCAGCAGCTTGGCCGTCGGGGGGAATCCCAAGAACTTC
.	TRBD1	TRBV7-9	TRBJ1-3	14	CASRGGRTGNTIYF	TGTGCCAGCAGAGGGGGCAGGACTGGAAACACCATATATTTT